The entry below describes one T cell receptor beta chain. Its antigen target is currently unknown. No much larger clone exists at a distance of one base, and base qualities are not known. The sample originates from a study of blood T cell repertoires in COVID-19 (dated by TCRdb to the early 2020s). A note on the overall study: The collaborator samples originated in the United States, Italy and Spain and spanned the acute and convalescent phases of COVID-19. The prospective study material was composed of cDNA or gDNA derived from T cells, B-cell-depleted T cells, or PBMCs. The dataset comprised deeply sampled blood TCRbeta repertoires from subjects exposed to, actively infected with, or recovered from COVID-19. The repertoires were released in a freely available public database intended as a resource for research on the immune response to SARS-CoV-2. The samples were drawn from the first 160 participants of the ongoing ImmuneRACE study and from 950 to 1,500 subjects provided by 6 global collaborators. The sample metadata nearly always contained a de-identified subject ID, COVID-19 status, age in years and sex. HLA class I and class II types, where available, came from metadata supplied by the sample provider rather than from assay-based typing. General conclusions and limits of the study: The quantity of clinical and demographic metadata differed by source and by participant and was supplied without curation.

Enrolling through a virtual design, the prospective study's participants ranged in age from roughly 18 to 90 years and lived across roughly 24 United States geographic areas. Cohort assignment in the prospective study relied on participant-reported clinical history from a screening survey and a study questionnaire. Exposed participants were defined as having been in contact with someone with a PCR-confirmed or clinician-diagnosed COVID-19 case within 2 weeks of study entry. In the prospective study, mobile phlebotomists collected whole blood, serum and a nasopharyngeal or oropharyngeal swab from each participant. Prospective study participants could optionally give additional blood draws and questionnaires over an approximately two-month period. Before DNA extraction, blood samples from the prospective study were shipped at room temperature or frozen. V is pared back by 0 bases and J by 3 bases, with 21 bases lying between the germline termini. For CDR1 and CDR2, the germline V gene (reference sequence) lists GTSNPN and SVGIG. Including the terminal cysteine and phenylalanine, the CDR3 comprises 17 residues. Of all the DNA, just the CDR3 is kept, 51 bases in frame from base 1.

TCRbeta CDR3 regions were amplified from genomic DNA using the immunoSEQ Assay, a bias-controlled multiplex PCR. The authors processed their data as follows. Within the assay, amplification of reference gene primers was used to estimate how many nucleated cells each sample contained. To quantify the absolute abundance of each unique TCRbeta CDR3 rearrangement, sequence reads were collapsed and filtered. For each sample, productive Simpson clonality was calculated by taking the square root of Simpson's diversity index across productive rearrangements. What TCRdb holds here is the immuneACCESS table cut down to in-frame rearrangements. Part of the clones is not present; checked against another copy, under half of the missing clones reflect an unresolved V gene, and the others are unexplained. The V and J calls and clone size were taken over from that table, and D and trimming were inferred from the DNA. The sample records under 200,000 clones, 84% of which are singletons. The ten top clones hold 3.2% of the sample.

The receptor's source is a woman in her twenties or thirties who had been exposed to COVID-19. The V and J segments used are TRBV30 and TRBJ2-7, with an unclear D gene assignment. Sequenced: PBMCs or T cells enriched from blood (not recorded which). The DNA sequence reads TGTGCCTGGAGTGTACCCCAACAGACCCCATCCTACTACGAGCAGTACTTC. Its protein product is CAWSVPQQTPSYYEQYF.